Each of the 8 T cell receptor beta chains below was sequenced from the same sample in a study of blood T cell repertoires in COVID-19. Assay used: immunoSEQ multiplex PCR; TCRdb lists only in-frame clones, some missing. The sample has 87,000 or so clones, around 86% seen once. The specimen sequenced was peripheral blood. Source of these receptors: a woman older than 75 with acute or convalescent COVID-19.

CDR3 nucleotide sequence: TGTGCCAGCAGTGAGCAGGGTAATACCGGGGAGCTGTTTTTT. Its translation is CASSEQGNTGELFF. The chain has TRBV6-1 and TRBJ2-2; possibly TRBD1 for D (5 bases). The CDR3 contains 14 residues. The germline CDR1 and CDR2 sequences are MNHNS and SASEGT. V shed 3 bases and J shed 5 bases, with 10 bases lying between them.

V is TRBV30 and J is TRBJ2-2; D is unclear. The germline V and J ends were trimmed by 2 bases and 1 base, with 11 bases remaining between them. Germline assignment: CDR1 GTSNPN and CDR2 SVGIG (reference sequence). The CDR3 is 15 residues long. The CDR3 bases are TGTGCCTGGAGTAATGAGGTTCAGAACACCGGGGAGCTGTTTTTT. Residues: CAWSNEVQNTGELFF. Combining the CDR3 with reference TRBV30 and TRBJ2-2 gives the whole variable domain SQTIHQWPATLVQPVGSPLSLECTVEGTSNPNLYWYRQAAGRGLQLLFYSVGIGQISSEVPQNLSASRPQDRQFILSSKKLLLSDSGFYLCAWSNEVQNTGELFFGEGSRLTVL.

The chain uses TRBV9 and TRBJ2-1; 11 positions agree with TRBD1. Trimming took 0 bases from V and 9 from J; bases not matched to a gene: 8. The CDR3 runs 16 residues. Per the germline V gene, CDR1 is SGDLS and CDR2 is YYNGEE. This CDR3 is CASSVVPGQGAGEQFF. The CDR3 DNA follows: TGTGCCAGCAGCGTAGTACCAGGACAGGGGGCCGGTGAGCAGTTCTTC.

J is TRBJ2-5 and V is TRBV12-3 or TRBV12-4; D might be TRBD1 (6 bases). V gave up 6 bases and J gave up 3 bases, with 11 bases separating them. CDR3 length: 13 amino acids. The DNA for the CDR3 is TGTGCCAGCAGCCAACGGACAGAAGAGACCCAGTACTTC. Translated: CASSQRTEETQYF.

This clone was seen only once. The chain couples TRBV5-1 to TRBJ1-2, with 8 bases lining up with TRBD1. V lost 4 bases, J lost 7 bases, and 3 bases stayed unmatched. The CDR3 covers 12 residues. The germline V gene encodes CDR1 SGHRS and CDR2 YFSETQ. The CDR3 spells CASSPGQGGYTF. The CDR3, as DNA: TGCGCCAGCAGCCCCGGACAGGGTGGCTACACCTTC.

The V and J genes are TRBV5-5 and TRBJ1-5, with D possibly being TRBD1 (5 bases). CDR1 is SGHKS, CDR2 YYEKEE, per germline (reference sequence). V was trimmed by 0 bases and J by 3 bases, leaving 7 bases between them. The CDR3 consists of 14 residues. Written as DNA, the CDR3 is TGTGCCAGCAGCTTGGTAGGGGACAATCAGCCCCAGCATTTT. This sequence encodes CASSLVGDNQPQHF.

In its sample, this clone was seen once. V is TRBV14 and J is TRBJ1-2; D may be TRBD1 (6 bases). The length of the CDR3 is 15 residues. The ends were cut back, 0 bases at V and 4 bases at J, with 12 bases in the middle. Germline CDR1 is SGHDN and CDR2 is FVKESK. CDR3 residues: CASSQDTGIPYGYTF. The CDR3 DNA reads TGTGCCAGCAGCCAAGATACAGGGATTCCCTATGGCTACACCTTC.

This clone has only one observation. The rearrangement uses TRBV27 and TRBJ2-3, with 7 positions matching TRBD2. Germline V lookup: CDR1 MNHEY, CDR2 SMNVEV (reference sequence). The CDR3 is 14 residues long. With 2 bases clipped from V and 4 bases from J, the junction kept 3 bases outside the gene matches. Here the CDR3 DNA reads TGTGCCAGCAGTTTAGGCGGGAGTGCAGATACGCAGTATTTT. Translating it yields CASSLGGSADTQYF.